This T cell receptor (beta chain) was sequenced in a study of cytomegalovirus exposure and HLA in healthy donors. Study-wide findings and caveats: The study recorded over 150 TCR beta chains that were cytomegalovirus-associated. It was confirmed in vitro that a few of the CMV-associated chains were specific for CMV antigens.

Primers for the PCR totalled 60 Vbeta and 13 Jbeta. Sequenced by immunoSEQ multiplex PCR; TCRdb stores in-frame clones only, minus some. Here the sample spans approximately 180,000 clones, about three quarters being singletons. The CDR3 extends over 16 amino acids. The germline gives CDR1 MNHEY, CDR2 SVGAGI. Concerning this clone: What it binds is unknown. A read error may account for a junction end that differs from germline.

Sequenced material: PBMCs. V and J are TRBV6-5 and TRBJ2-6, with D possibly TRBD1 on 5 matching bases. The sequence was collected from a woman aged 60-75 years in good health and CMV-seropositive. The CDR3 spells CASSYLIVSGANGLTF. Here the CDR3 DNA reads TGTGCCAGCAGTTACCTTATCGTCTCTGGGGCCAACGGCCTGACTTTC.